The 6 T cell receptor beta chains presented below share a single source sample, sequenced in a study of shared clonotypes between healthy human individuals. Repertoires were generated with immunoSEQ multiplex PCR, while TCRdb's copy carries only in-frame clones and drops some. The data show about 2.4 million clones, with 80% to 95% seen just once and 0.36% held by the top ten. Sequencing used naive CD4+ T cells from PBMCs. The subset denotes: CD45RA+ positively selected. The origin of the receptors is a man between 18 and 35 years old in good health. Some clones in this sample may be carry-over from other donors' samples.

V gene TRBV28 combines with J gene TRBJ2-2; no reliable D call. Trimming left V 8 bases short and J 4 bases short, with 5 bases between. CDR1 and CDR2 from the germline V gene are MDHEN and SYDVKM. The CDR3 runs to 11 residues. CDR3 sequence: CASQSTGELFF. Written as DNA, the CDR3 is TGTGCCAGCCAGAGCACCGGGGAGCTGTTTTTT. Combining the CDR3 with reference TRBV28 and TRBJ2-2 gives the whole variable domain DVKVTQSSRYLVKRTGEKVFLECVQDMDHENMFWYRQDPGLGLRLIYFSYDVKMKEKGDIPEGYSVSREKKERFSLILESASTNQTSMYLCASQSTGELFFGEGSRLTVL.

This chain connects TRBV29-1 to TRBJ2-3; D could derive from TRBD1 or TRBD2 (5 bases each). The CDR3 runs to 12 residues. Germline V gives CDR1 SQVTM, CDR2 ANQGSEA. Trimming took 5 bases from V and 3 from J, leaving 9 bases between them. The CDR3 here is CSVWGITDTQYF. CDR3 nucleotide sequence: TGCAGCGTTTGGGGGATTACAGATACGCAGTATTTT.

This chain uses TRBV27 with TRBJ2-3; D remains unclear. Germline V gives CDR1 MNHEY, CDR2 SMNVEV (reference sequence). Trimming left V 5 bases short and J 6 bases short, with 15 bases between. This CDR3 has 14 residues. CDR3 protein: CASSPVRILDTQYF. The DNA for the CDR3 is TGTGCCAGCAGTCCAGTCAGGATTTTGGATACGCAGTATTTT.

The chain employs TRBV21-1 and TRBJ2-7. TRBV21-1 is designated a pseudogene. This CDR3 has 15 amino acids. The CDR3 coding sequence is TGTGCCAGCAGCGATAACGGGGCAAACTCCTACGAGCAGTACTTC. It is translated as CASSDNGANSYEQYF.

This clone appeared once. The V and J genes are TRBV19 and TRBJ2-7; 10 bases are shared with TRBD2. CDR1 LNHDA and CDR2 SQIVND come from the germline V gene (reference sequence). V shed 5 bases and J 5 bases; nucleotides not matched to a gene: 9. CDR3 length equals 15 residues. The CDR3 protein is CASSPFSGRSHEQYF. The CDR3 DNA sequence: TGTGCCAGTAGTCCGTTTAGCGGGAGGAGCCACGAGCAGTACTTC.

The gene calls are TRBV27 and TRBJ2-5; D perhaps matches TRBD1 (5 bases). The ends were cut back, 9 bases at V and 5 bases at J, with 22 bases in the middle. The CDR3 has 15 amino acids. The germline CDR1 and CDR2 sequences are MNHEY and SMNVEV (reference sequence). CDR3 sequence: CARLSSAGSVETQYF. The CDR3 nucleotides read TGTGCCAGGTTGTCTTCGGCAGGGTCGGTCGAGACCCAGTACTTC.